The 25 T cell receptor beta chains reported below all come from one sample, sequenced in a study of blood T cell repertoires in COVID-19. The method was immunoSEQ multiplex PCR; TCRdb's version includes in-frame clones alone and lacks a portion of them. Here the sample spans 200,000 to 250,000 clones, around 87% being singletons. Source material: PBMCs or T cells enriched from blood (not recorded which). These receptors were collected from a man younger than 40 who had been exposed to COVID-19.

The chain combines TRBV3-1 (or the pseudogene TRBV3-2) with TRBJ1-2, with a tentative D call TRBD1 (5 bases). The V gene lost 4 bases and the J gene lost 3 bases, with 12 bases spanning the gap. Germline V CDR1 and CDR2: LGHDT, YNNKEL (reference sequence). CDR3 length: 14 residues. The CDR3 loop is CASSPETDYYGYTF. CDR3 DNA: TGTGCCAGCAGCCCAGAGACAGATTACTATGGCTACACCTTC.

This clone was seen only once. The V call is TRBV23-1, the J call TRBJ2-7, with TRBD1 matching 9 bases. Being an ORF, TRBV23-1 has a function that is uncertain. This CDR3 has 16 residues. Trimming at V came to 1 base and at J to 1 base, leaving 5 bases not matched to a gene. The CDR3 sequence is CASSQWLTGGSYEQYF. The CDR3 DNA reads TGCGCCAGCAGTCAATGGCTGACAGGGGGGTCCTACGAGCAGTACTTC.

This clone was recorded once. V is TRBV19 and J is TRBJ1-5; D is undetermined. With 6 bases removed from V and 4 bases from J, the gap between germline ends came to 13 bases. The CDR3 consists of 14 residues. Germline V lookup: CDR1 LNHDA, CDR2 SQIVND (reference sequence). The CDR3 DNA is TGTGCCAGTAGGGCGGAAATTTTGAATCAGCCCCAGCATTTT. Translated: CASRAEILNQPQHF.

The chain combines TRBV3-1 (or the pseudogene TRBV3-2) with TRBJ1-6; D gene uncertain. The CDR3 runs to 18 residues. Germline V gene sequence: CDR1 LGHDT, CDR2 YNNKEL (reference sequence). Trimming pared 0 bases from V and 7 bases from J, leaving 19 bases between. CDR3 coding DNA: TGTGCCAGCAGCCAAGATCTGCGGGAACGGTCCGAAAATTCACCCCTCCACTTT. This encodes CASSQDLRERSENSPLHF.

The gene calls are TRBV7-2 and TRBJ2-1; 14 bases fit TRBD2. V was pared by 4 bases and J by 7 bases, with 12 bases of the junction left unmatched. Germline lookup yields CDR1 SGHTA and CDR2 FQGNSA. The CDR3 has 18 residues. The CDR3 region is CASSSRGIRLAGGNEQFF. The CDR3 DNA reads as TGTGCCAGCAGCTCAAGAGGGATACGACTAGCGGGGGGGAATGAGCAGTTCTTC.

The chain uses TRBV4-1 and TRBJ1-5; weak D call: TRBD1 (5 bases). Germline V gene data show CDR1 as MGHRA and CDR2 as YSYEKL. CDR3 length equals 17 residues. V was trimmed by 0 bases and J by 4 bases, leaving 16 bases between them. The CDR3, as DNA: TGCGCCAGCAGCCAAGAGCAGCTAACAGGTAAAAATCAGCCCCAGCATTTT. Encoded protein: CASSQEQLTGKNQPQHF.

The chain links TRBV6-1 to TRBJ2-7, with D tentatively TRBD2 (7 bases). The CDR3 is made up of 13 amino acids. Germline V gene data show CDR1 as MNHNS and CDR2 as SASEGT. V shed 3 bases and J shed 5 bases, with 11 bases lying between them. The CDR3 DNA follows: TGTGCCAGCAGTGACACAGGGAGGGACGAGCAGTACTTC. Translated: CASSDTGRDEQYF.

The chain uses TRBV15 and TRBJ2-5, with 7 bases lining up with TRBD2. Germline CDR1 and CDR2: LNHNV and YYDKDF (reference sequence). The V and J ends lost 4 bases and 5 bases, in that order; junction bases with no gene match: 10. This CDR3 has 15 amino acids. The DNA of the CDR3 is TGTGCCACCAGCAAGAGCTCGGGGGGTTCGGAGACCCAGTACTTC. This encodes CATSKSSGGSETQYF.

This rearrangement joins TRBV5-1 to TRBJ2-7, with 12 bases aligning to TRBD2. The CDR3 runs to 15 residues. V dropped 6 bases and J dropped 7; count of bases not matched to a gene: 11. Germline V gives CDR1 SGHRS, CDR2 YFSETQ. In nucleotides, the CDR3 is TGCGCCAGCACCCGCTCTAGCGGGGGGGCGGTAGAGCAGTACTTC. Protein: CASTRSSGGAVEQYF. Drawing the rest from reference TRBV5-1 and TRBJ2-7, the complete variable domain is KAGVTQTPRYLIKTRGQQVTLSCSPISGHRSVSWYQQTPGQGLQFLFEYFSETQRNKGNFPGRFSGRQFSNSRSEMNVSTLELGDSALYLCASTRSSGGAVEQYFGPGTRLTVT.

Here the CDR3 reads CASSGGQASSYNSPLHF. The CDR3 DNA reads as TGTGCCAGCAGCGGCGGGCAGGCAAGCTCCTATAATTCACCCCTCCACTTT. The chain links TRBV7-9 to TRBJ1-6; D not resolved. Germline-derived CDR1 and CDR2 are SEHNR and FQNEAQ (reference sequence). Between the trimmed V and J ends, which lost 5 bases and 0 bases, there was a span of 14 bases. This CDR3 region has 17 residues. The whole variable domain, remainder taken from reference TRBV7-9 and TRBJ1-6, is DTGVSQNPRHKITKRGQNVTFRCDPISEHNRLYWYRQTLGQGPEFLTYFQNEAQLEKSRLLSDRFSAERPKGSFSTLEIQRTEQGDSAMYLCASSGGQASSYNSPLHFGNGTRLTVT.

This chain connects TRBV10-2 to TRBJ2-2; no firm D call. This CDR3 contains 15 residues. V lost 4 bases to trimming and J lost 4 bases, with 13 bases between them. Germline V lookup: CDR1 WSHSY, CDR2 SAAADI. DNA for the CDR3: TGCGCCAGCAGTGCGGCCAGGCTCAGCACCGGGGAGCTGTTTTTT. Residues: CASSAARLSTGELFF.

The rearrangement joins TRBV6-1 to TRBJ1-1; maybe TRBD1 (5 bases). Trimming took off 2 bases at V and 5 bases at J, with 9 bases between the two ends. CDR3 length: 13 amino acids. Germline CDR1 and CDR2: MNHNS and SASEGT. The CDR3 DNA reads TGTGCCAGCAGTGAACTTGACAGAACTGAAGCTTTCTTT. Translation gives CASSELDRTEAFF.

This clone was recorded a few times. The gene calls are TRBV18 and TRBJ2-7; D gene ambiguous. V was pared by 1 base and J by 7 bases, with 5 bases between. Germline V gene data show CDR1 as KGHSH and CDR2 as LQKENI. This CDR3 is built from 11 residues. This CDR3 is CASSPQQEQYF. CDR3 bases: TGTGCCAGCTCACCACAACAAGAGCAGTACTTC.

The rearrangement links TRBV30 to TRBJ2-4; no definite D call. The V and J ends lost 4 bases and 0 bases respectively, with 7 bases between them. The CDR3 is 13 residues long. The germline CDR1 and CDR2 sequences are GTSNPN and SVGIG (reference sequence). The CDR3 DNA follows: TGTGCCTGGACCTCGGGAGCCAAAAACATTCAGTACTTC. Its protein is CAWTSGAKNIQYF.

The chain carries TRBV30 and TRBJ1-1; D possibly corresponds to TRBD1 (6 bases). Trimming removed 2 bases from V and 7 bases from J, with 11 bases in between. Germline V CDR1 and CDR2: GTSNPN, SVGIG (reference sequence). The CDR3 has 12 amino acids. The CDR3 DNA sequence: TGTGCCTGGAGTCGAACAGGGCATGAAGCTTTCTTT. Translated, it gives CAWSRTGHEAFF.

The chain recombines TRBV7-6 with TRBJ1-4; D is unclear. The CDR3 has 16 amino acids. The V and J ends lost 0 bases and 0 bases respectively, with 8 bases between them. The germline CDR1 and CDR2 sequences are SGHVS and FNYEAQ. Here the CDR3 DNA reads TGTGCCAGCAGCTTAGCGCTCGGTGCAACTAATGAAAAACTGTTTTTT. This codes for CASSLALGATNEKLFF.

Here the CDR3 reads CASSTRITDTQYF. The CDR3 bases are TGTGCCAGCAGCACCAGGATCACAGATACGCAGTATTTT. The chain has TRBV7-6 and TRBJ2-3; the D is unclear. CDR1 and CDR2 (germline): SGHVS, FNYEAQ. There are 13 residues in the CDR3. V was trimmed by 5 bases and J by 2 bases, leaving 8 bases between them.

The sample holds one count of this clone. This chain links TRBV2 with TRBJ2-7, with D possibly matching TRBD2 (6 bases). CDR3 size: 12 residues. The V end lost 8 bases, the J end lost 11 bases, and 19 bases lay between the germline ends. Germline V gene data show CDR1 as SNHLY and CDR2 as FYNNEI. For the CDR3, the DNA is TGTGCCAGCTCCCCGGGGGTATCCCCGGAGTACTTC. Translated: CASSPGVSPEYF.

The V gene is TRBV30, the J gene TRBJ1-5; no clear D gene. CDR3 length equals 13 residues. The V end lost 2 bases, the J end lost 7 bases, and 12 bases lay between the germline ends. From germline, CDR1 is GTSNPN and CDR2 SVGIG (reference sequence). The DNA of the CDR3 is TGTGCCTGGAGTAATGCCAACCTACAGCCCCAGCATTTT. Translating it yields CAWSNANLQPQHF.

The chain has TRBV7-2 and TRBJ2-1, with D tentatively TRBD2 (6 bases). Deletions cut 5 bases from V and 5 bases from J, with 10 bases between. Per germline, CDR1 SGHTA and CDR2 FQGNSA. This CDR3 has 13 residues. DNA for the CDR3: TGTGCCAGCAGCAAGGGACTGAACAATGAGCAGTTCTTC. It codes for CASSKGLNNEQFF.

The genes are TRBV9 and TRBJ1-1; D gene unclear. With 0 bases removed from V and 8 bases from J, the gap between germline ends came to 11 bases. CDR1 is SGDLS and CDR2 is YYNGEE in the germline V gene. There are 13 residues in the CDR3. The CDR3 coding sequence is TGTGCCAGCAGCGTAGCGGAGGGCACGGAAGCTTTCTTT. Translated, it gives CASSVAEGTEAFF.

About this clone itself: One end of the junction does not line up with germline, which may come from a read error. The chain carries TRBV2 and TRBJ1-2, with 7 bases aligning to TRBD1. CDR1 SNHLY and CDR2 FYNNEI come from the germline V gene. This CDR3 comprises 14 residues. Written as DNA, the CDR3 is TGTGCCAGCAGTGAAGCTGGCAGGGGGATAGGCTACACTTTC. Its protein is CASSEAGRGIGYTF.

The CDR3 reads CAWADRGYTGELFF. The CDR3 nucleotides are TGTGCCTGGGCCGACAGGGGCTACACCGGGGAGCTGTTTTTT. The V gene is TRBV30, the J gene TRBJ2-2; 8 bases line up with TRBD1. CDR1 and CDR2 from the germline V gene are GTSNPN and SVGIG (reference sequence). This CDR3 region has 14 residues. V was clipped by 5 bases and J by 3 bases; unmatched bases: 5.

The chain couples TRBV13 to TRBJ1-6; D perhaps matches TRBD1 (6 bases). V was trimmed by 0 bases and J by 4 bases, leaving 7 bases between them. The length of the CDR3 is 15 residues. Germline values: CDR1 PRHDT, CDR2 FYEKMQ (reference sequence). The CDR3, as DNA: TGTGCCAGCAGCTTAGGACAGGGATATAATTCACCCCTCCACTTT. Translation gives CASSLGQGYNSPLHF.

The chain is built from TRBV10-1 and TRBJ1-1; TRBD1 aligns across 7 bases. The J segment lost 0 bases and the V segment lost 2 bases, leaving 12 bases of the junction unmatched. The CDR3 is 18 residues long. The germline gives CDR1 WNHNN, CDR2 SYGVQD (reference sequence). DNA for the CDR3: TGCGCCAGCAGTGAGAATAAGGGGGCCTTTTTGATGAACACTGAAGCTTTCTTT. As protein: CASSENKGAFLMNTEAFF.